This is a list of T cell receptor beta chains from one sample in a study of Ad26.COV2.S vaccination and SARS-CoV-2 variants. Some clones are missing from TCRdb's copy, which holds only in-frame ones; the method was immunoSEQ multiplex PCR. The table records about 350,000 clones, about 89% of them present only once. Here the sequenced sample was peripheral blood, taken in a trial of Ad26.COV2.S vaccine versus placebo. The source of these receptors is a person between 18 and 65 years old who received the Ad26.COV2.S COVID-19 vaccine or a placebo. CDR3s include the opening cysteine and the closing phenylalanine or tryptophan. D genes are given only for firm matches. The size field is filled for only some rows; it gives once, few, many or a size class.

NA	NA	TRBV19	TRBJ2-1	TGTGCCAGTAGTATAGACCTTGGGCTAGTCGATAGGAATGAGCAGTTCTTC	CASSIDLGLVDRNEQFF
once	NA	TRBV19	TRBJ1-5	TGTGCCAGTACCGCAGTATTAGGGCTGCGCCATCAGCCCCAGCATTTT	CASTAVLGLRHQPQHF
NA	NA	TRBV19	TRBJ1-5	TGTGCCAGTAGTATACCCAGAAGCAATCAGCCCCAGCATTTT	CASSIPRSNQPQHF
NA	NA	TRBV7-9	TRBJ1-2	TGTGCCAGCAGCTTAGCTTTCGACATAAACTATGGCTACACCTTC	CASSLAFDINYGYTF
NA	NA	TRBV9	TRBJ1-4	TGTGCCAGCAGCGAGAGGCCATTAGCAACTAATGAAAAACTGTTTTTT	CASSERPLATNEKLFF
NA	NA	TRBV9	TRBJ2-7	TGTGCCAGCAGCGTAGGGGACAGCGGGAGTGGCTACGAGCAGTACTTC	CASSVGDSGSGYEQYF
NA	TRBD2	TRBV6-6	TRBJ2-5	TGTGCCAGCAGCCTAGCGGTACAAGAGACCCAGTACTTC	CASSLAVQETQYF
NA	NA	TRBV9	TRBJ1-2	TGTGCCAGCAGCGTAGAGGGGGACGGGAACTATGGCTACACCTTC	CASSVEGDGNYGYTF
NA	TRBD1	TRBV7-8	TRBJ1-1	TGTGCCAGCAGCTTAAGTAGGGGGCAAGAAGCTTTCTTT	CASSLSRGQEAFF
NA	TRBD1	TRBV24-1	TRBJ1-2	TGTGCCACCAGTGACCACAGGGGGTCCAGGGGCTACACCTTC	CATSDHRGSRGYTF
NA	TRBD1	TRBV19	TRBJ1-4	TGTGCCACCTCACCCCGGGGACAGGGGGCGAGTGGTGAAAAACTGTTTTTT	CATSPRGQGASGEKLFF
NA	NA	TRBV12-5	TRBJ1-3	TGTGCTAGTGGTGTGGGAGATTACACCATATATTTT	CASGVGDYTIYF
NA	NA	TRBV7-2	TRBJ1-2	TGTGCCAGCAGCTTAGGTTCTGGGGTAGACGCCTATGGCTACACCTTC	CASSLGSGVDAYGYTF
NA	NA	TRBV5-1	TRBJ1-1	TGCGCCAGCATCCTTGGTACAGGCGGCCTAGTATCGTACACTGAAGCTTTCTTT	CASILGTGGLVSYTEAFF
NA	NA	TRBV5-8	TRBJ2-7	TGTGCCAGCAGCTTGGCGGCAGGAAGTGGGTACGAGCAGTACTTC	CASSLAAGSGYEQYF
NA	NA	TRBV18	TRBJ1-5	TGTGCCAGCTCCCTAACCGGACAGTTCAATCAGCCCCAGCATTTT	CASSLTGQFNQPQHF